Here is one T cell receptor beta chain with its context. Its antigen remains unknown. The data are from a study of cytomegalovirus exposure and HLA in healthy donors. Study findings and constraints: Links to common viral pathogens appeared, in a later analysis, for several of the most significant clusters.

Unrecorded immune exposures were likely, despite nominal health at sampling. Germline assignment: CDR1 GTSNPN and CDR2 SVGIG (reference sequence). The CDR3 totals 15 residues. After removal of 1 base from V and 4 bases from J, the junction contained 9 bases not matched to a gene. The PCR had 60 Vbeta and 13 Jbeta primers. Data came from immunoSEQ multiplex PCR; TCRdb stores just in-frame clones and leaves some out. Among roughly 290,000 clones listed, approximately 80% were seen once. The sequenced material came from PBMCs. The TCR originated in a girl aged 2-9 years in good health and CMV-seronegative. The V and J genes are TRBV30 and TRBJ2-7; TRBD1 aligns across 8 bases. CDR3 in amino acids: CAWSGQGAAGYEQYF. CDR3 DNA sequence: TGTGCCTGGAGTGGCCAGGGGGCGGCCGGTTACGAGCAGTACTTC. The complete variable domain, with remaining parts taken from reference TRBV30 and TRBJ2-7, reads SQTIHQWPATLVQPVGSPLSLECTVEGTSNPNLYWYRQAAGRGLQLLFYSVGIGQISSEVPQNLSASRPQDRQFILSSKKLLLSDSGFYLCAWSGQGAAGYEQYFGPGTRLTVT.